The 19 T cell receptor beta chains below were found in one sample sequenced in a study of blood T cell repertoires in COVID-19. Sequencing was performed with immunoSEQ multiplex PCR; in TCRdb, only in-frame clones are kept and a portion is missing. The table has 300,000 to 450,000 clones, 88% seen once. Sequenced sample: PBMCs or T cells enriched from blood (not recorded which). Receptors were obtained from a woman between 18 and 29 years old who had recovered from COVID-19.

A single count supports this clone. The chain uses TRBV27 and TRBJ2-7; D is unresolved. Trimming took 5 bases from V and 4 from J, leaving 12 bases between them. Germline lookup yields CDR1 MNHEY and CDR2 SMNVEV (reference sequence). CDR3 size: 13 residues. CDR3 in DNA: TGTGCCAGCAGTGCTTCCCCGGTGTACGAGCAGTACTTC. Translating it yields CASSASPVYEQYF.

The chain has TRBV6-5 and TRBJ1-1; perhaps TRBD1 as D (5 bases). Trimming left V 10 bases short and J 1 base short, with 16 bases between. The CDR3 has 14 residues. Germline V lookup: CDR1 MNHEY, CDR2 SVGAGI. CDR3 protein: CAIGKGKGNTEAFF. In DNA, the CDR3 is TGTGCCATCGGCAAGGGGAAAGGGAACACTGAAGCTTTCTTT.

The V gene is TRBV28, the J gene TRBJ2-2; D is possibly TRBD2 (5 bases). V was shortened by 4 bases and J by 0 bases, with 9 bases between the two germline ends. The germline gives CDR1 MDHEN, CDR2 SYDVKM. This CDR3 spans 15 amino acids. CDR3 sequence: CASSSPGTNTGELFF. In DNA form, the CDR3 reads TGTGCCAGCAGTTCACCCGGGACGAACACCGGGGAGCTGTTTTTT. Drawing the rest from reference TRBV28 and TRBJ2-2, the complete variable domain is DVKVTQSSRYLVKRTGEKVFLECVQDMDHENMFWYRQDPGLGLRLIYFSYDVKMKEKGDIPEGYSVSREKKERFSLILESASTNQTSMYLCASSSPGTNTGELFFGEGSRLTVL.

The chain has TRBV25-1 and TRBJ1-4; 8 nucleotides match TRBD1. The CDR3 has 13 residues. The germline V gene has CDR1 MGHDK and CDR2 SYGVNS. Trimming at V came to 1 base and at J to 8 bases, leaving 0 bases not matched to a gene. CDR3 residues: CASSEWTGEKLFF. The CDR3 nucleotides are TGTGCCAGCAGTGAATGGACAGGGGAAAAACTGTTTTTT.

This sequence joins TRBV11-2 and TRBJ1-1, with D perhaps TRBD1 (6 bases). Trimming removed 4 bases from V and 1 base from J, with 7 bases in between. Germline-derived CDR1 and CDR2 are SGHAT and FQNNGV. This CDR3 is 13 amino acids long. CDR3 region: CASSSRGNTEAFF. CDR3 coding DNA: TGTGCCAGCAGCTCCAGGGGGAACACTGAAGCTTTCTTT.

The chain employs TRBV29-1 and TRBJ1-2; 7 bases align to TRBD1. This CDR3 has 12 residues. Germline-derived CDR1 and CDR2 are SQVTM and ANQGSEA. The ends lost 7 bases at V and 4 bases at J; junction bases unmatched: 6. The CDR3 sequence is CSAKTGAYGYTF. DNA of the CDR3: TGCAGCGCCAAAACAGGGGCCTATGGCTACACCTTC.

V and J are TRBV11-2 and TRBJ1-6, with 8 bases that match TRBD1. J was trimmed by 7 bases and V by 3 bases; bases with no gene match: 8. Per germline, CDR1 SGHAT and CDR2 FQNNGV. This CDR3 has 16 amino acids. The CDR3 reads CASSLGPQGANSPLHF. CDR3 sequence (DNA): TGTGCCAGCAGCTTGGGACCGCAGGGGGCAAATTCACCCCTCCACTTT.

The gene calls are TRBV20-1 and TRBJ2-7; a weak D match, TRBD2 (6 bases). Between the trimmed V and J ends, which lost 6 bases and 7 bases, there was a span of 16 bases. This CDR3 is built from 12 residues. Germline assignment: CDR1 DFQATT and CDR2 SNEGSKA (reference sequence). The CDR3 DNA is TGCAGTGCCAGTGCAGACCGGGGGGAGCAGTACTTC. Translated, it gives CSASADRGEQYF.

CDR3 bases: TGTGCCATCCGGACTGAGGAGAACTATGGCTACACCTTC. This encodes CAIRTEENYGYTF. The rearrangement uses TRBV2 and TRBJ1-2; the D is unclear. CDR1 and CDR2 (germline): SNHLY, FYNNEI. Trimming took 10 bases from V and 2 from J, leaving 14 bases between them. CDR3 length: 13 amino acids.

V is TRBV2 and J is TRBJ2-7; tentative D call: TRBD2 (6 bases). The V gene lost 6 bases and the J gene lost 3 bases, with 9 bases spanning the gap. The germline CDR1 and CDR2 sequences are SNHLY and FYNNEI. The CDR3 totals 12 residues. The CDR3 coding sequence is TGTGCCAGCAGCTCGACTAGCTACGAGCAGTACTTC. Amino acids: CASSSTSYEQYF.

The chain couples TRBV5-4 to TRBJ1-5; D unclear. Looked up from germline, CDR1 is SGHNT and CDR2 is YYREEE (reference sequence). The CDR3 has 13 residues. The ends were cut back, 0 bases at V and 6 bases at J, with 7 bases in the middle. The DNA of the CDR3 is TGTGCCAGCAGCTTGGACTTCGGTCAGCCCCAGCATTTT. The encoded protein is CASSLDFGQPQHF.

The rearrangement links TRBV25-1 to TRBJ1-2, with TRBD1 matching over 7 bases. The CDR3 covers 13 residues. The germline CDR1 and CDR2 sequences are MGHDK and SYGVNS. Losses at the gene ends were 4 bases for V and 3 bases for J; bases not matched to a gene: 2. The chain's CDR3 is CASSVGTDYGYTF. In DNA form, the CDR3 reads TGTGCCAGCAGTGTCGGGACAGACTATGGCTACACCTTC.

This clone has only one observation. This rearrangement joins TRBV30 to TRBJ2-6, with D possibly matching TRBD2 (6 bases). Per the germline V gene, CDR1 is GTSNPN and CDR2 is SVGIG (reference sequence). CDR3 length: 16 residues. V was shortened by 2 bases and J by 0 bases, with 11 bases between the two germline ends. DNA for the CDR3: TGTGCCTGGAGTCCTGCGGGAATCTCTGGGGCCAACGTCCTGACTTTC. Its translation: CAWSPAGISGANVLTF. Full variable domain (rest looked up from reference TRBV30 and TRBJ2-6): SQTIHQWPATLVQPVGSPLSLECTVEGTSNPNLYWYRQAAGRGLQLLFYSVGIGQISSEVPQNLSASRPQDRQFILSSKKLLLSDSGFYLCAWSPAGISGANVLTFGAGSRLTVL.

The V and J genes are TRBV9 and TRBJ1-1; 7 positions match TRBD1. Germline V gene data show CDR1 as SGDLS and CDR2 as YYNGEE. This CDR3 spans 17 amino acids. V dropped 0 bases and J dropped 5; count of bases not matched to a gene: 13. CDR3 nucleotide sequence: TGTGCCAGCAGCGTAGCGTTGGTGGCGAGGGGGCGGACTGAAGCTTTCTTT. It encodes CASSVALVARGRTEAFF. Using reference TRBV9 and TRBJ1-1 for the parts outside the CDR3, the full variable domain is DSGVTQTPKHLITATGQRVTLRCSPRSGDLSVYWYQQSLDQGLQFLIQYYNGEERAKGNILERFSAQQFPDLHSELNLSSLELGDSALYFCASSVALVARGRTEAFFGQGTRLTVV.

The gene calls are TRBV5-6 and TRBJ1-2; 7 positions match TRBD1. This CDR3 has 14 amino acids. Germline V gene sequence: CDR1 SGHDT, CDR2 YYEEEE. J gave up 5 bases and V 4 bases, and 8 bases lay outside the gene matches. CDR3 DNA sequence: TGTGCCAGCAGCCACGACAGGGTACCTTATGGCTACACCTTC. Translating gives CASSHDRVPYGYTF. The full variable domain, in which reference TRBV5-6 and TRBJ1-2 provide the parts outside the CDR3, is DAGVTQSPTHLIKTRGQQVTLRCSPKSGHDTVSWYQQALGQGPQFIFQYYEEEERQRGNFPDRFSGHQFPNYSSELNVNALLLGDSALYLCASSHDRVPYGYTFGSGTRLTVV.

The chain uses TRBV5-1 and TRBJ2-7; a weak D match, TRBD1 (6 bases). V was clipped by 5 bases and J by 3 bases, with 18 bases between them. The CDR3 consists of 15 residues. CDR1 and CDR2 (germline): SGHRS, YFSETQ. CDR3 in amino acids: CASRPLTGINYEQYF. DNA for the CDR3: TGCGCCAGCAGACCTTTAACAGGGATTAACTACGAGCAGTACTTC.

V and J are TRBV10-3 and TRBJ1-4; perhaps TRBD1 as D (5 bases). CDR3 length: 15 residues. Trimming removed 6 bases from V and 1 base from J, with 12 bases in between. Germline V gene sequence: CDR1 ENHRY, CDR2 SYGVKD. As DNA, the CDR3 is TGTGCCATCAGGGGGGGAGCAGGAACTAATGAAAAACTGTTTTTT. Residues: CAIRGGAGTNEKLFF.

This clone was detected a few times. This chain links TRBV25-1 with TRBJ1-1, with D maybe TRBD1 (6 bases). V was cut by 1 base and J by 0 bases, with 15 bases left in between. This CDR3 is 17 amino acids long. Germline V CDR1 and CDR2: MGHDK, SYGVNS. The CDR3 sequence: CASSEWEGDGMNTEAFF. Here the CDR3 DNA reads TGTGCCAGCAGTGAATGGGAGGGGGACGGGATGAACACTGAAGCTTTCTTT.

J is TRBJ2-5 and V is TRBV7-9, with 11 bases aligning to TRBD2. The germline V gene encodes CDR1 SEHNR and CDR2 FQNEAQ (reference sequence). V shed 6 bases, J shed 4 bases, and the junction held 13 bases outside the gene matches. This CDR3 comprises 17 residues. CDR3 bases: TGTGCCAGCAGTGCGGTCTATAGGGGGACTAGCGGAGAGACCCAGTACTTC. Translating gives CASSAVYRGTSGETQYF.